A single sample is the source of the 30 T cell receptor beta chains below, sequenced in a study of tumor-infiltrating lymphocytes in primary liver carcinoma. Extraction of RNA together with DNA used about 18-30 mg of unsorted bulk tissue. A primer in the constant region served to generate TCR beta cDNA from 500 to 600 ng of total RNA. Modified slightly, ARM-PCR produced TCR beta libraries over three nested multiplex PCR rounds. For about 11 cycles apiece, the opening two PCR rounds ran with TRBV1-TRBV30 forward primers and a C-beta reverse primer. Each CDR3 protein is one row after TCRdb ran MiXCR on the multiplex PCR reads. The sample consists of under 200,000 distinct CDR3 sequences, about 82% of them appearing once. Sample: tumor tissue from primary liver carcinoma. Receptors were obtained from a man aged 35 to 55 with primary liver carcinoma and hepatitis B virus infection.

As to this clonotype: The junction and the germline gene differ at one end; a read error may be behind it. The V call is TRBV11-1, the J call TRBJ2-1; 8 bases fit TRBD2. The CDR3 runs to 13 residues. CDR1 SGHAT and CDR2 FQDESV come from the germline V gene (reference sequence). The CDR3 coding sequence is TGCCCCAGCAGCGGGGGAGGGCCGAATGAGCAGTTCTTC. It encodes CPSSGGGPNEQFF. Full variable domain (outside the CDR3, taken from reference TRBV11-1 and TRBJ2-1): EAEVAQSPRYKITEKSQAVAFWCDPISGHATLYWYRQILGQGPELLVQFQDESVVDDSQLPKDRFSAERLKGVDSTLKIQPAELGDSAMYLCPSSGGGPNEQFFGPGTRLTVL.

Notes on this clonotype: The junction shows a germline mismatch at one end, possibly a read error. The V and J genes are TRBV29-1 and TRBJ2-3; D perhaps matches TRBD1 (6 bases). This CDR3 region has 14 residues. Per germline, CDR1 SQVTM and CDR2 ANQGSEA. CDR3 protein: CSVSATGASDTQYF. The CDR3 region has the DNA TGTAGCGTTTCCGCGACAGGAGCGTCAGATACGCAGTATTTT.

Comment on this clonotype: This CDR3 is missing its conserved last phenylalanine or tryptophan, likely due to a read error. This chain joins TRBV6-1 and TRBJ2-1; 10 positions match TRBD1. Germline V gene sequence: CDR1 MNHNS, CDR2 SASEGT. The CDR3 extends over 13 amino acids. The CDR3 nucleotides read TGTGCGACCAGTGAAGGGACAGGGGATGAGCAGTTCCTC. Protein: CATSEGTGDEQFL.

On this clonotype itself: Likely a read error: the CDR3 ends without its conserved phenylalanine or tryptophan. The DNA is left out, because the CDR3 cannot be placed on it with certainty; the CDR3 is given as TCRdb lists it. V is TRBV5-1 and J is TRBJ1-5. The CDR3 spans 15 residues, counting both ends. CDR1 SGHRS and CDR2 YFSETQ come from the germline V gene. CDR3 amino acids: CTSSLVPGGNQPQQL.

The chain carries TRBV29-1 and TRBJ2-7, with D possibly TRBD1 on 5 matching bases. Trimming stripped 8 bases from V and 0 bases from J, with 26 bases between. Germline lookup yields CDR1 SQVTM and CDR2 ANQGSEA. The CDR3 sequence is 17 residues long. CDR3 amino acids: CSFLGRFDGPPSYEQYF. The CDR3, as DNA: TGCAGCTTCCTGGGGCGCTTCGACGGACCCCCCTCCTACGAGCAGTACTTC.

V gene TRBV29-1 combines with J gene TRBJ1-1, with a weak D call TRBD1 (5 bases). V was shortened by 8 bases and J by 0 bases, with 19 bases between the two germline ends. The CDR3 extends over 15 amino acids. Germline CDR1 is SQVTM and CDR2 is ANQGSEA. CDR3 coding DNA: TGCAGCATTGCGGGGGGGTGGGGCATGAACACTGAAGCTTTCTTT. It encodes CSIAGGWGMNTEAFF.

Of note for this clonotype: The CDR3 does not end in the conserved phenylalanine or tryptophan, so this is likely a read error. This rearrangement joins TRBV10-3 to TRBJ2-3, with 10 bases fitting TRBD1. Germline CDR1 ENHRY, CDR2 SYGVKD. The junction had 6 bases not matched to a gene; V was cut back by 11 bases and J by 1 base. This CDR3 has 14 residues. CDR3 DNA: TGTGCCGTATCAGGGACAGGGGGCACAGATACGCAGTATTTA. Its protein is CAVSGTGGTDTQYL.

The V gene is TRBV4-1, the J gene TRBJ1-2; tentative D call: TRBD1 (6 bases). The CDR3 runs 15 residues. Germline V gene data show CDR1 as MGHRA and CDR2 as YSYEKL. The ends were cut back, 6 bases at V and 7 bases at J, with 21 bases in the middle. Here the CDR3 reads CASSFAGQGNGGYTF. Here the CDR3 DNA reads TGCGCCAGCAGTTTCGCGGGCCAGGGGAACGGTGGCTACACCTTC.

Notes on this clonotype: One end of the junction fails to match germline, which may point to a read error. The chain couples TRBV10-1 to TRBJ2-2; weak D call: TRBD2 (7 bases). The CDR3 totals 15 residues. The V gene's germline CDR1 is WNHNN and CDR2 SYGVQD (reference sequence). The CDR3 loop reads CANREDASGAGQLFF. In nucleotides, the CDR3 is TGCGCCAACAGGGAGGACGCGAGCGGGGCCGGGCAGCTGTTTTTT.

Points on this clonotype: A read error may produce the germline difference seen at one junction end. This CDR3 reads CVSSQVDKGRGYTF. The CDR3 nucleotides are TGTGTCAGCAGCCAAGTAGACAAGGGAAGAGGCTACACCTTC. The chain carries TRBV14 and TRBJ1-2; unclear D gene. Germline CDR1 is SGHDN and CDR2 is FVKESK. The CDR3 is 14 residues long. Full variable domain (rest looked up from reference TRBV14 and TRBJ1-2): EAGVTQFPSHSVIEKGQTVTLRCDPISGHDNLYWYRRVMGKEIKFLLHFVKESKQDESGMPNNRFLAERTGGTYSTLKVQPAELEDSGVYFCVSSQVDKGRGYTFGSGTRLTVV.

As regards this clonotype: This clone may be a read error of a much larger clone one base away. The rearrangement links TRBV4-1 to TRBJ2-7, with a possible D match to TRBD2 (5 bases). CDR3 length: 15 residues. Germline V lookup: CDR1 MGHRA, CDR2 YSYEKL. For the CDR3, the DNA is TGCGTCAGCAGCCAAGTCCCAAGCGGCGCCTACGAGCAGTACTTC. Amino acids: CVSSQVPSGAYEQYF.

About this clonotype itself: One end of the junction does not line up with germline, which may come from a read error. The chain employs TRBV10-2 and TRBJ2-7; D unresolved. The CDR3 sequence is 11 residues long. The germline CDR1 and CDR2 sequences are WSHSY and SAAADI. The CDR3 DNA reads as TGCGCCAGCAGTAAAAACTACGAGCAATACTTC. Its protein product is CASSKNYEQYF.

This chain uses TRBV10-1 with TRBJ2-2, with D perhaps matching TRBD2 (5 bases). The CDR3 spans 14 residues. Germline V gives CDR1 WNHNN, CDR2 SYGVQD (reference sequence). V was pared by 8 bases and J by 3 bases, with 13 bases between. The CDR3 reads CASSEGIDTGELFF. The CDR3, as DNA: TGCGCCAGCTCCGAGGGTATAGACACCGGGGAGCTGTTTTTT.

Turning to this clonotype: The junction and the germline gene differ at one end; a read error may be behind it. The chain recombines TRBV5-6 with TRBJ1-5; D is possibly TRBD1 (6 bases). Germline assignment: CDR1 SGHDT and CDR2 YYEEEE. The CDR3 sequence is 16 residues long. CDR3 sequence (DNA): TGTACCAGCAGCCGGAGGGGGGGGCTTAACAATCAGTCCCAGCATTTT. Amino acids: CTSSRRGGLNNQSQHF.

A note on this clonotype: This CDR3 fails to terminate in the conserved phenylalanine or tryptophan, so it likely reflects a read error. The V call is TRBV29-1, the J call TRBJ2-1; D ambiguous. The CDR3 has 12 amino acids. V lost 4 bases to trimming and J lost 4 bases, with 8 bases between them. Germline lookup yields CDR1 SQVTM and CDR2 ANQGSEA. The CDR3: CSVGVVYNEQFL. The CDR3 region has the DNA TGCAGCGTTGGAGTGGTATACAATGAGCAGTTCTTA.

Note on this clonotype: The CDR3 carries no conserved terminal phenylalanine or tryptophan, so it likely arises from a read error. The J gene is TRBJ2-7, the V gene TRBV5-4; D is perhaps TRBD1 (6 bases). Germline V gene data show CDR1 as SGHNT and CDR2 as YYREEE (reference sequence). The ends were cut back, 4 bases at V and 0 bases at J, with 8 bases in the middle. CDR3 length: 13 residues. The CDR3 DNA reads as TGTGCCAGCAGCGAACAGGGCTCCTACGAGCAGTACCTC. Translation: CASSEQGSYEQYL.

The V call is TRBV30, the J call TRBJ1-6; D not resolved. Per the germline V gene, CDR1 is GTSNPN and CDR2 is SVGIG (reference sequence). Trimming removed 2 bases from V and 10 bases from J, with 15 bases in between. This CDR3 region has 14 residues. The CDR3 nucleotides read TGTGCCTGGAGTCTGACGAGACCTAGGTCACCCCTCCACTTT. This translates into CAWSLTRPRSPLHF.

This clonotype was picked up a small number of times. A junction boundary mismatches the germline segment, possibly from a read error. The CDR3 is CASSSGGSSAGARTDTQYF. In DNA form, the CDR3 reads TGTGCTAGCAGCTCTGGGGGAAGTTCTGCTGGAGCCCGCACAGATACGCAGTATTTT. The chain uses TRBV11-1 and TRBJ2-3, with D perhaps assigned TRBD1 or TRBD2 (5 bases each). Germline CDR1 and CDR2: SGHAT and FQDESV (reference sequence). The CDR3 has 19 amino acids.

Comment on this clonotype: The missing conserved phenylalanine or tryptophan at the end of this CDR3 makes a read error likely. The chain recombines TRBV11-1 with TRBJ2-7; TRBD1 agrees at 7 bases. The CDR3 is 13 residues long. CDR1 is SGHAT, CDR2 FQDESV, per germline (reference sequence). DNA of the CDR3: TGTGCCGGCAGGGGGAAGCGATCCTATGAGCAGTACCTC. Translating gives CAGRGKRSYEQYL.

As regards this clonotype: An end of the junction differs from the germline gene, which may be a read error. CDR3: CASSEFPRGLSNTGELSF. The DNA for the CDR3 is TGCGCCAGCAGTGAGTTTCCTAGGGGGCTTTCGAACACCGGGGAGCTGTCTTTT. The chain combines TRBV10-1 with TRBJ2-2; TRBD1 agrees at 7 bases. Germline-derived CDR1 and CDR2 are WNHNN and SYGVQD (reference sequence). The CDR3 extends over 18 amino acids.

This clonotype was detected a few times. One end of the junction varies from germline; a read error may be responsible. V and J are TRBV29-1 and TRBJ2-7; possibly TRBD1 for D (5 bases). Germline lookup yields CDR1 SQVTM and CDR2 ANQGSEA. The CDR3 length is 13 residues. The CDR3 sequence: CSVEQDNFYEQYF. CDR3 bases: TGCAGTGTTGAACAGGACAATTTCTACGAGCAGTACTTC.

As concerns this clonotype: One end of the junction is discordant with germline, which a read error may explain. The V and J genes are TRBV7-8 and TRBJ2-2; tentatively, D is TRBD2 (6 bases). The CDR3 is 18 residues long. Germline V gives CDR1 SGHVS, CDR2 FQNEAQ. DNA for the CDR3: TGTGCCAGCAGCTCAAGCTTGCTGCGGGGCGCGAACACCGGAGAGCTGTTTTTT. Translation gives CASSSSLLRGANTGELFF.

On this clonotype: The junction departs from germline at one end; a sequencing error may be responsible. The chain uses TRBV28 and TRBJ2-7; perhaps TRBD2 as D (7 bases). Germline V gene lookup returns CDR1 MDHEN and CDR2 SYDVKM. The CDR3 covers 14 residues. The CDR3 protein is CTSSRGGLHHEQYF. CDR3 DNA: TGTACCAGCAGTAGGGGGGGACTACATCACGAGCAGTACTTC.

V usage is TRBV6-5 and J usage is TRBJ1-6, with 7 bases fitting TRBD1. V lost 4 bases, J lost 7 bases, and 13 bases stayed unmatched. Per germline, CDR1 MNHEY and CDR2 SVGAGI. The CDR3 runs 17 residues. The CDR3 is CASSSTRLAQGNSPLHF. The CDR3, as DNA: TGTGCCAGCAGTTCCACCCGGTTGGCACAGGGGAATTCACCCCTCCACTTT.

A word on this clonotype: A read error is possible here, since a much larger clone lies one base away. This chain links TRBV6-1 with TRBJ2-2; 7 nucleotides match TRBD2. The CDR3 sequence is 15 residues long. In germline, CDR1 is MNHNS, CDR2 SASEGT. CDR3 DNA sequence: TGTGCCAGCAGTCTAAGGGAGGGTGCCACCGGGGTGCTGTTTTTT. The encoded protein is CASSLREGATGVLFF.

This CDR3 reads CASSLVGSGKYYEQYF. CDR3 bases: TGTGCCAGCAGTCTCGTGGGGAGCGGGAAATATTACGAGCAGTACTTC. V is TRBV28 and J is TRBJ2-7, with TRBD2 identical over 7 bases. The CDR3 is 16 amino acids. Losses at the gene ends were 5 bases for V and 4 bases for J; bases not matched to a gene: 14. CDR1 MDHEN and CDR2 SYDVKM come from the germline V gene.

This clonotype appeared many times. The chain couples TRBV5-4 to TRBJ2-3; 12 positions match TRBD2. CDR1 is SGHNT and CDR2 is YYREEE in the germline V gene (reference sequence). Losses at the gene ends were 4 bases for V and 2 bases for J; bases not matched to a gene: 8. CDR3 size: 17 residues. The CDR3 loop is CASSAGTSGLLTDTQYF. Written as DNA, the CDR3 is TGTGCCAGCAGCGCAGGGACTAGCGGGCTGCTCACAGATACGCAGTATTTT.

In DNA form, the CDR3 reads TGTGCCAGCACGAGTTGCGGGTGCCTTACCTACGAGCAGTACTTC. This sequence encodes CASTSCGCLTYEQYF. J is TRBJ2-7 and V is TRBV6-1; possibly TRBD2 for D (5 bases). CDR3 length equals 15 residues. CDR1 and CDR2 from the germline V gene are MNHNS and SASEGT. Trimming shortened V by 7 bases and J by 2 bases, and 18 bases separated the two germline ends.

As to this clonotype: Germline and junction disagree at one end, which may indicate a read error. The V call is TRBV4-2, the J call TRBJ2-1; no definite D call. This CDR3 is 15 amino acids long. Germline loops: CDR1 LGHNA, CDR2 YNFKEQ. CDR3 residues: CASSHVSFSGNELFF. CDR3 DNA sequence: TGTGCCAGCAGTCATGTTAGTTTTTCAGGCAATGAGCTGTTCTTC.

Remarks on this clonotype: One end of the junction varies from germline; a read error may be responsible. This chain connects TRBV29-1 to TRBJ2-2; 10 bases map to TRBD2. The germline V gene has CDR1 SQVTM and CDR2 ANQGSEA. This CDR3 is built from 15 residues. CDR3: CSIGTSAPNTGELFF. In nucleotides, the CDR3 is TGCAGCATTGGGACTAGCGCGCCGAACACCGGCGAGCTGTTTTTT.